These 19 T cell receptor beta chains were sequenced from one sample in a study of beta chain features in type 1 diabetes. Expressed TCRB transcripts were sequenced because the entire RNA isolate underwent reverse transcription. Generated by immunoSEQ multiplex PCR, the TCRdb table keeps only in-frame clones and is missing some. The sample lists 250,000 to 300,000 clones, approximately 8% occurring once. Sequencing was done on a sample of central memory CD4+ T cells from blood. These receptors originate from a woman between 18 and 29 years old in good health.

The CDR3 DNA sequence: TGCGCCAGCAGGATGGATGCGGGGGCGGCAGATGAGCAGTTCTTC. Translation: CASRMDAGAADEQFF. The chain employs TRBV5-1 and TRBJ2-1; TRBD2 might be the D (7 bases). This CDR3 spans 15 amino acids. Germline assignment: CDR1 SGHRS and CDR2 YFSETQ. V was cut by 5 bases and J by 8 bases, with 20 bases left in between. Looking up the rest from reference TRBV5-1 and TRBJ2-1 gives the full variable domain: KAGVTQTPRYLIKTRGQQVTLSCSPISGHRSVSWYQQTPGQGLQFLFEYFSETQRNKGNFPGRFSGRQFSNSRSEMNVSTLELGDSALYLCASRMDAGAADEQFFGPGTRLTVL.

This chain joins TRBV5-1 and TRBJ2-3; 7 positions agree with TRBD1. With 7 bases clipped from V and 4 bases from J, the junction kept 9 bases outside the gene matches. CDR3 length: 14 amino acids. Germline V gene lookup returns CDR1 SGHRS and CDR2 YFSETQ. The CDR3 is CASGSQDRPDTQYF. Written as DNA, the CDR3 is TGCGCCAGCGGATCCCAGGACAGGCCAGATACGCAGTATTTT.

This rearrangement joins TRBV6-5 to TRBJ2-3; possible D gene TRBD2, 5 bases. Germline CDR1 reads MNHEY; CDR2 reads SVGAGI. This CDR3 spans 13 amino acids. V was shortened by 6 bases and J by 4 bases, with 11 bases between the two germline ends. Written as DNA, the CDR3 is TGTGCCAGCAGCTTAGGGAGTGCAGATACGCAGTATTTT. Encoded protein: CASSLGSADTQYF.

This clone appeared many times. This chain joins TRBV30 and TRBJ1-3; the match to TRBD1 covers 7 bases. CDR1 is GTSNPN, CDR2 SVGIG, per germline (reference sequence). CDR3 length: 14 amino acids. The V gene end was trimmed by 8 bases and the J gene end by 1 base; junction bases not matched to a gene: 8. This CDR3 reads CAGSDRASGNTIYF. In nucleotides, the CDR3 is TGTGCCGGCTCTGACAGGGCGTCTGGAAACACCATATATTTT.

This sequence joins TRBV19 and TRBJ1-1, with 8 bases fitting TRBD1. The CDR3 covers 15 residues. CDR1 LNHDA and CDR2 SQIVND come from the germline V gene (reference sequence). V gave up 8 bases and J gave up 1 base; unmatched junction bases: 9. DNA of the CDR3: TGTGCCAGTTCCCGGGACAGGTACTCGAACACTGAAGCTTTCTTT. This translates into CASSRDRYSNTEAFF.

The chain carries TRBV5-5 and TRBJ2-7; a possible D gene is TRBD1 (5 bases). Germline V gene sequence: CDR1 SGHKS, CDR2 YYEKEE (reference sequence). This CDR3 contains 14 residues. V gave up 4 bases and J gave up 3 bases, with 14 bases separating them. The CDR3 sequence: CASSPDQGYYEQYV. The DNA of the CDR3 is TGTGCCAGCAGCCCGGACCAGGGTTACTACGAGCAGTACGTC.

This clone was counted a few times. The chain has TRBV7-2 and TRBJ2-7; D may be TRBD2 (6 bases). The CDR3 runs 13 residues. CDR1 is SGHTA and CDR2 is FQGNSA in the germline V gene. V was clipped by 4 bases and J by 6 bases, with 13 bases between them. CDR3 nucleotides: TGTGCCAGCAGCTGGGGGAGGAGCGGCGAGCAGTACGTC. It codes for CASSWGRSGEQYV.

This sequence joins TRBV6-1 and TRBJ1-2; D not resolved. The V gene lost 4 bases and the J gene lost 2 bases, with 5 bases spanning the gap. Germline V gene lookup returns CDR1 MNHNS and CDR2 SASEGT. CDR3 length: 12 amino acids. CDR3 nucleotides: TGTGCCAGCAGTGTCCAGAACTATGGCTACACCTTC. It translates to CASSVQNYGYTF.

This clone appeared a few times. The chain is built from TRBV6-1 and TRBJ1-6, with a possible D match to TRBD1 (6 bases). The germline gives CDR1 MNHNS, CDR2 SASEGT. V lost 3 bases, J lost 8 bases, and 20 bases lay in between. There are 17 residues in the CDR3. Here the CDR3 reads CASSDLPPGGGYSPLHF. The CDR3 DNA sequence: TGTGCCAGCAGTGACCTCCCACCCGGCGGGGGCTATTCACCCCTCCACTTT.

This clone has more than one count but fewer than ten. The chain employs TRBV15 and TRBJ2-3; TRBD1 matches at 7 bases. V lost 5 bases to trimming and J lost 2 bases; unmatched junction nucleotides: 7. This CDR3 region has 15 residues. CDR1 and CDR2 from the germline V gene are LNHNV and YYDKDF (reference sequence). CDR3 in amino acids: CATSHDRAPTDTQYF. The CDR3 nucleotides read TGTGCCACCAGCCACGACAGGGCCCCCACAGATACGCAGTATTTT.

This clone has just a few counts. The V call is TRBV29-1, the J call TRBJ1-1, with D tentatively TRBD1 (6 bases). CDR3 length: 17 amino acids. The germline V gene has CDR1 SQVTM and CDR2 ANQGSEA. The V end lost 1 base, the J end lost 1 base, and 19 bases lay between the germline ends. CDR3 in amino acids: CSVEGHIIPGANTEAFF. CDR3 sequence (DNA): TGCAGCGTTGAAGGCCACATAATTCCGGGGGCGAACACTGAAGCTTTCTTT.

This chain connects TRBV25-1 to TRBJ2-5; D possibly corresponds to TRBD1 (8 bases). Trimming pared 0 bases from V and 5 bases from J, leaving 13 bases between. Germline V gene sequence: CDR1 MGHDK, CDR2 SYGVNS. The CDR3 consists of 15 residues. The CDR3, as DNA: TGTGCCAGCAGTGAATACGACAGGGGAGGGGAGACCCAGTACTTC. Protein: CASSEYDRGGETQYF. Variable domain in full (rest from reference TRBV25-1 and TRBJ2-5): EADIYQTPRYLVIGTGKKITLECSQTMGHDKMYWYQQDPGMELHLIHYSYGVNSTEKGDLSSESTVSRIRTEHFPLTLESARPSHTSQYLCASSEYDRGGETQYFGPGTRLLVL.

There are a few counts of this clone. The sample carries other DNA sequences with the same CDR3. CDR3 protein: CASSLVAGGRETQYF. The DNA of the CDR3 is TGTGCCAGCAGCTTGGTGGCAGGTGGTAGGGAGACCCAGTACTTC. The gene calls are TRBV5-6 and TRBJ2-5, with D uncertain. V gave up 0 bases and J gave up 5 bases, with 14 bases separating them. The CDR3 runs 15 residues. Germline assignment: CDR1 SGHDT and CDR2 YYEEEE.

This clone was counted many times. The chain carries TRBV10-3 and TRBJ1-4; D ambiguous. The V gene's germline CDR1 is ENHRY and CDR2 SYGVKD. The length of the CDR3 is 13 residues. Trimming took off 3 bases at V and 8 bases at J, with 10 bases between the two ends. The CDR3 nucleotides are TGTGCCATCAGTGAAAGGCAGTTCGAAAAACTGTTTTTT. Translation gives CAISERQFEKLFF.

This clone showed up just a few times. This chain uses TRBV6-1 with TRBJ1-2; a possible D gene is TRBD1 (5 bases). Trimming cost V 5 bases and J 8 bases, with 15 bases left between them. The CDR3 sequence is 13 residues long. Germline values: CDR1 MNHNS, CDR2 SASEGT. CDR3 loop: CASSNSGSYGYTF. DNA for the CDR3: TGTGCCAGCAGTAACTCAGGGAGTTACGGCTACACCTTC.

There are a few counts of this clone. The J gene is TRBJ2-1, the V gene TRBV7-8; 7 bases are shared with TRBD1. This CDR3 has 15 amino acids. Germline CDR1 SGHVS, CDR2 FQNEAQ. Trimming removed 4 bases from V and 10 bases from J; junction bases left unmatched: 13. The CDR3 here is CASSSQWTGTNEQFF. The CDR3 nucleotides read TGTGCCAGCAGCTCTCAGTGGACAGGTACAAACGAGCAGTTCTTC.

Worth noting for this clone: The identical CDR3 is also encoded by other nucleotide sequences in the sample. The chain employs TRBV19 and TRBJ2-1; D remains unclear. This CDR3 is 11 amino acids long. Germline V CDR1 and CDR2: LNHDA, SQIVND (reference sequence). Between the trimmed V and J ends, which lost 8 bases and 7 bases, there was a span of 9 bases. The CDR3 DNA follows: TGTGCCAGTTCGCGTTGGAATGAGCAGTTCTTC. Amino acid sequence: CASSRWNEQFF.

This clone appeared a few times. V is TRBV14 and J is TRBJ2-7, with 7 bases aligning to TRBD1. Looked up from germline, CDR1 is SGHDN and CDR2 is FVKESK. The CDR3 extends over 14 amino acids. The V and J ends lost 4 bases and 2 bases, in that order; junction bases with no gene match: 5. CDR3 coding DNA: TGTGCCAGCAGCCCTATCGGACAGGCCTACGAGCAGTACGTC. This encodes CASSPIGQAYEQYV.

This clone showed up just a few times. The chain employs TRBV11-1 and TRBJ1-1; weak D call: TRBD1 (5 bases). The CDR3 loop spans 14 amino acids. Trimming left V 4 bases short and J 2 bases short, with 11 bases between. Germline V gene sequence: CDR1 SGHAT, CDR2 FQDESV (reference sequence). CDR3: CASSSRQRNTEAFF. The CDR3 DNA is TGTGCCAGCAGCTCGAGACAGAGAAACACTGAAGCTTTCTTT.